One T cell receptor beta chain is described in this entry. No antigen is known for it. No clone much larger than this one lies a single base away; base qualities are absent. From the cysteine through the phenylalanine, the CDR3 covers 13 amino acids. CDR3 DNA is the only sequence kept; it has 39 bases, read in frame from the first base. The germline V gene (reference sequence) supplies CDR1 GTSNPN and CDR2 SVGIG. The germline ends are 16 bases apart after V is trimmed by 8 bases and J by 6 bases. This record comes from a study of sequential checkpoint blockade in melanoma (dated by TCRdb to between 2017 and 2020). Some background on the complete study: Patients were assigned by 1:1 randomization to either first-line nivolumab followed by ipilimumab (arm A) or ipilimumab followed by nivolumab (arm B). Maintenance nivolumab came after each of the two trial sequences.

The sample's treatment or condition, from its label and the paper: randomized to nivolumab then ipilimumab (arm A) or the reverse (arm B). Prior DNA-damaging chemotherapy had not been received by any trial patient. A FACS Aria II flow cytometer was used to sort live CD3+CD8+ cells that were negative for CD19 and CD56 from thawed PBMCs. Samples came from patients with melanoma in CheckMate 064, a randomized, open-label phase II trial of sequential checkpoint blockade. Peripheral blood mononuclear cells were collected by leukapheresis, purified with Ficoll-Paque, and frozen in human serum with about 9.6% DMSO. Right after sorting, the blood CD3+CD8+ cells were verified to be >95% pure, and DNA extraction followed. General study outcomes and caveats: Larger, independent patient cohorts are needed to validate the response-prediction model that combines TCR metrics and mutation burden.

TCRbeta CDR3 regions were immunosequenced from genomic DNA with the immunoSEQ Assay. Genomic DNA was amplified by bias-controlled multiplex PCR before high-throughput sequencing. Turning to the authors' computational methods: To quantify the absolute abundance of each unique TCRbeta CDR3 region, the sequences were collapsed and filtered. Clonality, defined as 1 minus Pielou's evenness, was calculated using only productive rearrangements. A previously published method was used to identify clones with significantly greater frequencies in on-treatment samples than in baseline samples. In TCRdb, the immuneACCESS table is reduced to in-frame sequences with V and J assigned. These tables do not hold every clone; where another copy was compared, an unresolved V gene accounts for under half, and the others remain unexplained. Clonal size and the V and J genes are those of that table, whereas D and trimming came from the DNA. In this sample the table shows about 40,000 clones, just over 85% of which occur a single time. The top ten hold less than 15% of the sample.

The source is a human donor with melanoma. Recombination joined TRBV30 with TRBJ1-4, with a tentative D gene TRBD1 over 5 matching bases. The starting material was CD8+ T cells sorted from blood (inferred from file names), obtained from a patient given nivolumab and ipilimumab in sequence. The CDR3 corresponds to CASSGKEDEKLFF. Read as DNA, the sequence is TGTGCCAGTTCAGGGAAGGAAGATGAAAAACTGTTTTTT.